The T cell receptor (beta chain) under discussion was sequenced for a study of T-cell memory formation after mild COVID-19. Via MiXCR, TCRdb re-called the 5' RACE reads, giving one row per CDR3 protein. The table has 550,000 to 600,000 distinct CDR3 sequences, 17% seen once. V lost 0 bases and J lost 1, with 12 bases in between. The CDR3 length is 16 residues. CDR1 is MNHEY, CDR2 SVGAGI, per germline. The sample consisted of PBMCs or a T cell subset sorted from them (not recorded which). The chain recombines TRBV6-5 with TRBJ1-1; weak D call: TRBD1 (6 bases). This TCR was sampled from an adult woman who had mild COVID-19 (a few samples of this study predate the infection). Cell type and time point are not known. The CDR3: CASSYSQGRGNTEAFF. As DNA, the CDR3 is TGTGCCAGCAGTTACTCCCAGGGGAGGGGGAACACTGAAGCTTTCTTT.